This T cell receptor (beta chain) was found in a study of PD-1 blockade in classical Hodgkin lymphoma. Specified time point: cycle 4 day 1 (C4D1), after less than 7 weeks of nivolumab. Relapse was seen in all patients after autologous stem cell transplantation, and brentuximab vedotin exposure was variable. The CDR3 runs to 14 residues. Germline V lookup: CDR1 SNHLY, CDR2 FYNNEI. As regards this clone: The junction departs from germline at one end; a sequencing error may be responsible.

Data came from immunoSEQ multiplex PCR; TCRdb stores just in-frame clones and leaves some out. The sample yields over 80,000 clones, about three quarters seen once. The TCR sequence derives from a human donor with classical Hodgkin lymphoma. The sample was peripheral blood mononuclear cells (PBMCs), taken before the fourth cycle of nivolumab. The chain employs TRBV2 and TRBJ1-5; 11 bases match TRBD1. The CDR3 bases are TGTGCCAGTAGTGGGACAGGGGGTAATCAGCCCCAGCATTTT. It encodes CASSGTGGNQPQHF.